A selection of T cell receptor beta chains follows, all from one sample in a study of T-cell memory formation after mild COVID-19. TCRdb reanalysed the 5' RACE reads using MiXCR and keeps one entry per CDR3 protein. The sample includes roughly 40,000 distinct CDR3 sequences, approximately 7% of them seen just once. Material: PBMCs or a T cell subset sorted from them (not recorded which). Source of these receptors: a man between 18 and 35 years old who had mild COVID-19 (a few samples of this study predate the infection). Cell type and time point are not known. Both conserved end residues are part of each CDR3. A D gene is named only where the DNA matches it firmly. Size values are once, few and many counts, or a class for expanded clones, and some rows have none.

few,.,TRBV7-2,TRBJ2-3,CASSLVDSDTQYF,TGTGCCAGCAGCTTAGTGGACTCAGATACGCAGTATTTT
many,.,TRBV5-1,TRBJ2-3,CASSLGLTAADTQYF,TGCGCCAGCAGCTTGGGACTTACGGCGGCAGATACGCAGTATTTT
.,.,TRBV12-3/TRBV12-4,TRBJ2-3,CASSLRPESDTQYF,TGTGCCAGCAGTTTACGTCCAGAATCAGATACGCAGTATTTT
many,TRBD2,TRBV7-2,TRBJ2-5,CASSLTGGAETQYF,TGTGCCAGCAGCTTAACGGGGGGGGCGGAGACCCAGTACTTC
.,.,TRBV12-3/TRBV12-4,TRBJ2-5,CASMSGGSWYQETQYF,TGTGCCAGCATGTCGGGCGGCAGTTGGTACCAAGAGACCCAGTACTTC
few,TRBD2,TRBV13,TRBJ2-3,CASSPPPGGNTDTQYF,TGTGCCAGCAGCCCCCCACCGGGGGGAAACACAGATACGCAGTATTTT
few,.,TRBV5-1,TRBJ2-1,CASSPTDSYNEQFF,TGCGCCAGCAGCCCGACTGACTCCTACAATGAGCAGTTCTTC
many,.,TRBV7-3,TRBJ2-6,CASSFGTNSGANVLTF,TGTGCCAGCAGCTTCGGGACCAACTCTGGGGCCAACGTCCTGACTTTC
.,TRBD2,TRBV18,TRBJ2-2,CASSPPSSGVGELFF,TGTGCCAGCTCACCACCGTCTAGCGGCGTAGGGGAGCTGTTTTTT
few,.,TRBV7-8,TRBJ2-3,CASTGGQTDTQYF,TGTGCCAGCACGGGTGGACAAACAGATACGCAGTATTTT
.,TRBD2,TRBV6-2/TRBV6-3,TRBJ2-1,CASSPFGGNEQFF,TGTGCCAGCAGTCCCTTCGGGGGGAATGAGCAGTTCTTC
.,TRBD2,TRBV20-1,TRBJ2-1,CSAVAGGQYNEQFF,TGCAGTGCTGTAGCGGGGGGTCAATACAATGAGCAGTTCTTC
few,.,TRBV7-3,TRBJ2-1,CASSSGGGNEQFF,TGTGCCAGCAGCTCTGGTGGGGGTAATGAGCAGTTCTTC
many,.,TRBV12-3/TRBV12-4,TRBJ1-2,CASSTGSGDPVPTF,TGTGCCAGCAGTACCGGGTCCGGGGATCCCGTTCCCACCTTC
.,.,TRBV12-3/TRBV12-4,TRBJ2-3,CASSLGPYLSTDTQYF,TGTGCCAGCAGTTTAGGGCCTTACCTTAGCACAGATACGCAGTATTTT
few,.,TRBV20-1,TRBJ1-2,CSADPHRAGGYTF,TGCAGTGCTGACCCCCACAGGGCGGGTGGCTACACCTTC
.,.,TRBV25-1,TRBJ1-6,CASSEWKGSPLHF,TGTGCCAGCAGTGAATGGAAGGGTTCACCCCTCCACTTT
.,.,TRBV4-2,TRBJ1-2,CASSQEAGYTF,TGTGCCAGCAGCCAAGAAGCAGGCTACACCTTC
few,.,TRBV13,TRBJ1-6,CASSSTTNKHSSNSPLHF,TGTGCCAGCAGCTCCACCACGAACAAACACAGCTCCAATTCACCCCTCCACTTT
few,.,TRBV5-1,TRBJ2-3,CASSLENRRADTQYF,TGCGCCAGCAGCTTGGAGAACAGGCGGGCAGATACGCAGTATTTT
.,TRBD1,TRBV12-3/TRBV12-4,TRBJ1-2,CASSTQGAGYGYTF,TGTGCCAGCAGTACCCAGGGGGCTGGCTATGGCTACACCTTC
many,.,TRBV9,TRBJ2-7,CASSVEPRSEEQYF,TGTGCCAGCAGCGTAGAGCCCAGGAGTGAGGAGCAGTACTTC
many,.,TRBV14,TRBJ2-1,CASSQPHNEQFF,TGTGCCAGCAGCCAACCCCACAATGAGCAGTTCTTC
.,TRBD1,TRBV5-5,TRBJ2-2,CASSETGVLTGELFF,TGTGCCAGCAGCGAGACAGGGGTATTGACCGGGGAGCTGTTTTTT
.,.,TRBV7-9,TRBJ1-5,CASSLAFDREPQHF,TGTGCCAGCAGCTTAGCGTTTGACCGGGAGCCCCAGCATTTT
many,TRBD2,TRBV12-3/TRBV12-4,TRBJ2-5,CASIPGLAGPGTQYF,TGTGCCAGCATTCCAGGACTAGCGGGCCCCGGGACCCAGTACTTC
.,.,TRBV19,TRBJ2-1,CASSIPWVHNEQFF,TGTGCCAGTAGTATCCCCTGGGTCCACAATGAGCAGTTCTTC
.,.,TRBV20-1,TRBJ1-2,CSASDPIYGYTF,TGCAGTGCTAGCGACCCCATCTATGGCTACACCTTC
.,TRBD1,TRBV2,TRBJ2-6,CASSETGHGANVLTF,TGTGCCAGCAGTGAGACAGGGCACGGGGCCAACGTCCTGACTTTC
.,.,TRBV7-9,TRBJ2-2,CASSWLGVENTGELFF,TGTGCCAGCAGCTGGCTCGGGGTTGAGAACACCGGGGAGCTGTTTTTT
few,.,TRBV11-2,TRBJ1-1,CASSQDHYTNTEAFF,TGTGCCAGCAGCCAAGACCATTACACGAACACTGAAGCTTTCTTT
many,.,TRBV9,TRBJ2-1,CASSGMTSEQFF,TGTGCCAGCAGCGGGATGACTTCCGAGCAGTTCTTC
few,.,TRBV19,TRBJ1-5,CASSPTAHSNQPQHF,TGTGCCAGTAGTCCGACAGCCCATAGCAATCAGCCCCAGCATTTT
many,.,TRBV5-1,TRBJ2-1,CASSLALMGPAGDEQFF,TGCGCCAGCAGCTTGGCGCTTATGGGACCCGCCGGCGATGAGCAGTTCTTC
.,TRBD1,TRBV5-1,TRBJ2-1,CASSRQGDEQFF,TGCGCCAGCAGCCGACAGGGAGATGAGCAGTTCTTC
.,TRBD1,TRBV19,TRBJ2-7,CASTRTGNSYEQYF,TGTGCCAGTACTCGGACAGGAAACTCCTACGAGCAGTACTTC
few,TRBD2,TRBV5-1,TRBJ2-3,CASSWGGDSTDTQYF,TGCGCCAGCAGCTGGGGGGGGGACAGCACAGATACGCAGTATTTT
many,TRBD1,TRBV5-1,TRBJ2-5,CASSSRGQETQYF,TGCGCCAGCAGTTCCAGGGGGCAAGAGACCCAGTACTTC
.,TRBD1,TRBV6-5,TRBJ1-2,CASSPGWQGAGGYTF,TGTGCCAGCAGCCCCGGGTGGCAGGGGGCTGGTGGCTACACCTTC
.,.,TRBV7-8,TRBJ2-3,CASSHSWDTQYF,TGTGCCAGCAGCCACTCTTGGGATACGCAGTATTTT
many,.,TRBV5-1,TRBJ1-4,CASSSTSGTNEKLFF,TGCGCCAGCAGCTCCACTAGCGGAACTAATGAAAAACTGTTTTTT
.,.,TRBV7-2,TRBJ1-6,CASSRELYSASNSPLHF,TGTGCCAGCAGCCGGGAATTATACAGCGCATCCAATTCACCCCTCCACTTT
.,TRBD1,TRBV5-1,TRBJ1-6,CASSLGQGGSYNSPLHF,TGCGCCAGCAGCTTGGGACAGGGGGGATCCTATAATTCACCCCTCCACTTT
many,TRBD1,TRBV7-9,TRBJ2-6,CASSLAGTGPYGANVLTF,TGTGCCAGCAGCTTAGCGGGGACAGGGCCCTATGGGGCCAACGTCCTGACTTTC
few,TRBD1,TRBV5-1,TRBJ2-1,CASSSKGTGTGQGYNEQFF,TGCGCCAGCAGCTCAAAAGGAACGGGAACGGGACAGGGCTACAATGAGCAGTTCTTC
few,TRBD2,TRBV20-1,TRBJ2-3,CSAEALAGGTLALTDTQYF,TGCAGTGCTGAAGCCTTAGCGGGGGGGACCTTAGCCCTCACAGATACGCAGTATTTT
.,.,TRBV12-3/TRBV12-4,TRBJ1-1,CASSFPGNTEAFF,TGTGCCAGCAGTTTTCCGGGGAACACTGAAGCTTTCTTT
few,TRBD2,TRBV6-2/TRBV6-3,TRBJ2-1,CASSRLAGLYEQFF,TGTGCCAGCAGTCGGCTAGCGGGGCTGTATGAGCAGTTCTTC
.,TRBD1,TRBV10-3,TRBJ1-1,CAISLTGEGTEAFF,TGTGCCATCAGTCTGACAGGGGAGGGGACTGAAGCTTTCTTT
.,TRBD1,TRBV7-2,TRBJ2-6,CASSLGQGNVLTF,TGTGCCAGCAGCTTAGGACAGGGCAACGTCCTGACTTTC
.,.,TRBV29-1,TRBJ2-3,CSVEGQGLDTQYF,TGCAGCGTTGAAGGGCAGGGATTGGATACGCAGTATTTT
few,.,TRBV11-2,TRBJ2-1,CASSFPYGGQFF,TGTGCCAGCAGCTTCCCCTATGGTGGGCAGTTCTTC
few,.,TRBV15,TRBJ2-3,CATRNGGQGQGTQYF,TGTGCCACCAGGAACGGAGGCCAGGGGCAAGGTACGCAGTATTTT
.,TRBD1,TRBV18,TRBJ2-2,CASSPTGGDYTGELFF,TGTGCCAGCTCACCTACAGGGGGCGACTACACCGGGGAGCTGTTTTTT
few,.,TRBV29-1,TRBJ2-7,CSVGRGYEQYF,TGCAGCGTTGGACGGGGCTACGAGCAGTACTTC